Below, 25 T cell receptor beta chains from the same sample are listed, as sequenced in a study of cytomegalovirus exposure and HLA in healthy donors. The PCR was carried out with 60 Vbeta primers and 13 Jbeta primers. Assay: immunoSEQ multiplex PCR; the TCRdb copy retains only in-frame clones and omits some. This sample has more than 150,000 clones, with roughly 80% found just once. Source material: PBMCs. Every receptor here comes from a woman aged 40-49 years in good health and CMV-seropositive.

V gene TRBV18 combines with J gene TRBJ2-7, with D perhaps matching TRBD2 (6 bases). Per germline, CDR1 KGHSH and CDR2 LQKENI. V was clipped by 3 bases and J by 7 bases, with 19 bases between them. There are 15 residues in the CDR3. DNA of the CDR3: TGTGCCAGCTCACCCCGGAGGGAGGTCCCCAAGGAGCAGTACTTC. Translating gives CASSPRREVPKEQYF.

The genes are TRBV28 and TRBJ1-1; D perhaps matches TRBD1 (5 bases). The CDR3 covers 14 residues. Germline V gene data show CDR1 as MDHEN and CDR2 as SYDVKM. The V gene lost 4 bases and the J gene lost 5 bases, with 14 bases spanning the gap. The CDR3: CASSSGGVGTEAFF. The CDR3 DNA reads TGTGCCAGCAGTTCCGGGGGGGTGGGTACTGAAGCTTTCTTT.

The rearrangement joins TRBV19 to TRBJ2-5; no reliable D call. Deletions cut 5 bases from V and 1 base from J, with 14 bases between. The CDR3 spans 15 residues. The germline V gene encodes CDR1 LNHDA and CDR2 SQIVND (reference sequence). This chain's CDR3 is CASSPTSGLQETQYF. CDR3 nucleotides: TGTGCCAGTAGTCCAACGTCGGGTCTCCAAGAGACCCAGTACTTC. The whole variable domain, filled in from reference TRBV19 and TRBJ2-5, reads DGGITQSPKYLFRKEGQNVTLSCEQNLNHDAMYWYRQDPGQGLRLIYYSQIVNDFQKGDIAEGYSVSREKKESFPLTVTSAQKNPTAFYLCASSPTSGLQETQYFGPGTRLLVL.

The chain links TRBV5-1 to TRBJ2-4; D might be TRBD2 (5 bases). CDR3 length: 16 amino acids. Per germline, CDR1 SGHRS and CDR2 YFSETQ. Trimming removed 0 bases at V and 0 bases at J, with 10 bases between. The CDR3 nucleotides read TGCGCCAGCAGCTTGGGGGGAGATCTAGCCAAAAACATTCAGTACTTC. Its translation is CASSLGGDLAKNIQYF.

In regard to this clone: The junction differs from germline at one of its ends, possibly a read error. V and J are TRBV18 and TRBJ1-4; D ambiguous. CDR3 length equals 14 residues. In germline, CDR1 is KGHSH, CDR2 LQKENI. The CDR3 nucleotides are TGTGCCAGCTCACCTGGTTCAACTAATGAAAAACTGTCTTTT. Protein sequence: CASSPGSTNEKLSF.

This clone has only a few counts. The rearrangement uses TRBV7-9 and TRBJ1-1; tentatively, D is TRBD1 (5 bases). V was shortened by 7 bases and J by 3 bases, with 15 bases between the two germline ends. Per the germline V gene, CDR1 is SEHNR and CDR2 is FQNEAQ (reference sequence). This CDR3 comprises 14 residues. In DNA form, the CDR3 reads TGTGCCAGCATCGGGGGGGATGAGGACACTGAAGCTTTCTTT. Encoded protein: CASIGGDEDTEAFF.

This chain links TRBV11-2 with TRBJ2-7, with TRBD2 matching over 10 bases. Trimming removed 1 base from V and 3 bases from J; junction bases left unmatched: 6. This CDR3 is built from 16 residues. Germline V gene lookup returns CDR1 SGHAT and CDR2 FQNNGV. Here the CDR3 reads CASSLAAGTSVYEQYF. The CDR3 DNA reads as TGTGCCAGCAGCTTAGCCGCCGGGACTAGCGTCTACGAGCAGTACTTC.

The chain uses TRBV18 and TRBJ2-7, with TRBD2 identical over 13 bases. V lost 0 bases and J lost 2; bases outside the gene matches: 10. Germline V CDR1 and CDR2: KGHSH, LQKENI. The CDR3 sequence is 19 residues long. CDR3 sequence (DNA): TGTGCCAGCTCACCACCGGGTAGGGGACTAGCGGGACAGCCCTACGAGCAGTACTTC. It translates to CASSPPGRGLAGQPYEQYF. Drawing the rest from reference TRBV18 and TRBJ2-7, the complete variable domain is NAGVMQNPRHLVRRRGQEARLRCSPMKGHSHVYWYRQLPEEGLKFMVYLQKENIIDESGMPKERFSAEFPKEGPSILRIQQVVRGDSAAYFCASSPPGRGLAGQPYEQYFGPGTRLTVT.

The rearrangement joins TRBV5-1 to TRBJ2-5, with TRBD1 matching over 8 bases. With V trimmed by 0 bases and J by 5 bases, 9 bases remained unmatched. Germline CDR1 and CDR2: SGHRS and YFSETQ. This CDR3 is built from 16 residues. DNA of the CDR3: TGCGCCAGCAGCTTGGGGGCGCAGGGGGCCAGGGAGACCCAGTACTTC. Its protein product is CASSLGAQGARETQYF.

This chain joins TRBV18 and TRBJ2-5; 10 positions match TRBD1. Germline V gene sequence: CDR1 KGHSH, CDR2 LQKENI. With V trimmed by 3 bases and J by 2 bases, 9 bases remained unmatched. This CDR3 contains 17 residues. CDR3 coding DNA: TGTGCCAGCTCACCCAGGGACAGGGGAGGAGGACAAGAGACCCAGTACTTC. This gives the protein CASSPRDRGGGQETQYF.

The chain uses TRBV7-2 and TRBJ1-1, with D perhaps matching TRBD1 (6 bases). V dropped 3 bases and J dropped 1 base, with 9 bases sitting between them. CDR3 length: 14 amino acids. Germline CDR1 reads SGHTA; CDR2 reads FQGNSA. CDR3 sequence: CASSLGHANTEAFF. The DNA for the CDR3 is TGTGCCAGCAGCTTGGGACACGCGAACACTGAAGCTTTCTTT.

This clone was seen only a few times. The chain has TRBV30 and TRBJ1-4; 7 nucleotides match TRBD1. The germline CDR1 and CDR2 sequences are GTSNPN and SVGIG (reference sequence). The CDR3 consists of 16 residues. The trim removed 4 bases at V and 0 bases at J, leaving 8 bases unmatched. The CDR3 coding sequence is TGTGCCTGGACTCGACAGGGCTCATCAACTAATGAAAAACTGTTTTTT. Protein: CAWTRQGSSTNEKLFF.

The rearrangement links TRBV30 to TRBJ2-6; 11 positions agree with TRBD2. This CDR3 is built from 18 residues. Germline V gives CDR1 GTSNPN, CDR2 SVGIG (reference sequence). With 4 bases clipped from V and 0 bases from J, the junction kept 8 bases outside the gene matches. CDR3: CAWINAGLAVSGANVLTF. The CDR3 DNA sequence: TGTGCCTGGATCAACGCGGGACTAGCGGTCTCTGGGGCCAACGTCCTGACTTTC.

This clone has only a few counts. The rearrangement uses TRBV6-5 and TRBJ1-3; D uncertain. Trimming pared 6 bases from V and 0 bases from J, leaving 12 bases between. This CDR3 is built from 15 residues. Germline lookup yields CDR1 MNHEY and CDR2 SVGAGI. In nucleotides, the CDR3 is TGTGCCAGCAGGGAGGCCCCCGGCTCTGGAAACACCATATATTTT. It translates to CASREAPGSGNTIYF.

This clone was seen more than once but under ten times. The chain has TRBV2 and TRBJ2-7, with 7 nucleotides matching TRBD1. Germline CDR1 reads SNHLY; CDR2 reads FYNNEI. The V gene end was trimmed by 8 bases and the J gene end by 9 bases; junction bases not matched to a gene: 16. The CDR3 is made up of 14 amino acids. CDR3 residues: CASGDLRTGVTQYF. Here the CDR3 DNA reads TGTGCCAGCGGAGACCTGCGTACAGGGGTTACGCAGTACTTC.

The CDR3 protein is CASSIPGARKEQYF. CDR3 nucleotide sequence: TGTGCCAGTAGTATTCCAGGGGCACGTAAAGAGCAGTACTTC. The chain joins TRBV19 to TRBJ2-7, with D perhaps matching TRBD1 (6 bases). V was clipped by 3 bases and J by 7 bases, with 16 bases between them. The CDR3 spans 14 residues. Germline V lookup: CDR1 LNHDA, CDR2 SQIVND (reference sequence).

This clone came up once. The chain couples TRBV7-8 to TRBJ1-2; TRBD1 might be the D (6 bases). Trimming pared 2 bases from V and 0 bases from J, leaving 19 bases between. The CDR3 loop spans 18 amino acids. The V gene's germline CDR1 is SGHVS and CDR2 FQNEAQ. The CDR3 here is CASSLQGLDEKSNYGYTF. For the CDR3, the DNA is TGTGCCAGCAGCTTACAGGGGCTAGACGAAAAGTCTAACTATGGCTACACCTTC.

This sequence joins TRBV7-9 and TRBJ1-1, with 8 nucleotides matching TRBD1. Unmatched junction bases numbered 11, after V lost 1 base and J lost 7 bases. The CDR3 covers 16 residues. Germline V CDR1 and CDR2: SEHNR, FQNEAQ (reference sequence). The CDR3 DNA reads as TGTGCCAGCAGCTTAGACCCCGGACAGGGATCTATTGAAGCTTTCTTT. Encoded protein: CASSLDPGQGSIEAFF.

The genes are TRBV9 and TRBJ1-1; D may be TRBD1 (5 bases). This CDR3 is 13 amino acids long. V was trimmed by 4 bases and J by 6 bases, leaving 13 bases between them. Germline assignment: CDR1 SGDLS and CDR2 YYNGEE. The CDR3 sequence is CASSPGSASEAFF. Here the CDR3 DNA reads TGTGCCAGCAGCCCAGGGTCGGCTTCTGAAGCTTTCTTT.

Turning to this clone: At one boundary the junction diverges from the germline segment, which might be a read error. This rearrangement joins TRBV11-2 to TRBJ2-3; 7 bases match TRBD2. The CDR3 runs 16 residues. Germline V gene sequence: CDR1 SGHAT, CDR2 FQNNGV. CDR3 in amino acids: CASSLVSGPGTGTQYF. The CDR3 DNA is TGTGCCAGCAGCTTAGTTAGCGGGCCAGGCACAGGTACGCAGTATTTT.

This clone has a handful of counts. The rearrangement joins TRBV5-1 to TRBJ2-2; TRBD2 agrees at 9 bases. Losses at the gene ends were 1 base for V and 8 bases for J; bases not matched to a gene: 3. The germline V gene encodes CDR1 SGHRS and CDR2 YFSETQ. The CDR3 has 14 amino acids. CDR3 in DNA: TGCGCCAGCAGCTTGCCCCTAGCGGGAGGGGAGCTGTTTTTT. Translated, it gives CASSLPLAGGELFF.

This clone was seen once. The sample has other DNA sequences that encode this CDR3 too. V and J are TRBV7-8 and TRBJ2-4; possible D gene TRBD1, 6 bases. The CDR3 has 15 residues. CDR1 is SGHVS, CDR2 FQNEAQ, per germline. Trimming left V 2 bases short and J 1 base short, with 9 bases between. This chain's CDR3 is CASSLQGLAKNIQYF. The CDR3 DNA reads TGTGCCAGCAGCTTACAGGGGTTGGCCAAAAACATTCAGTACTTC.

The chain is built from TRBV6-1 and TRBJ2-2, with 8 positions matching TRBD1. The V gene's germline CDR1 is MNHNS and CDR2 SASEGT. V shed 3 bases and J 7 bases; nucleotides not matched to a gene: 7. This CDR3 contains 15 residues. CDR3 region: CASSERGRGLGELFF. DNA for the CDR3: TGTGCCAGCAGTGAGAGAGGCAGGGGGCTCGGGGAGCTGTTTTTT.

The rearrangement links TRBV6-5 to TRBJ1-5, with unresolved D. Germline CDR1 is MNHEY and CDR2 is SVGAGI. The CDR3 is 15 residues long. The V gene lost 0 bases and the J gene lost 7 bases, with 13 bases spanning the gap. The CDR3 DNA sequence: TGTGCCAGCAGTTACTCGAGCAGCCACGGGCAGCCCCAGCATTTT. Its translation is CASSYSSSHGQPQHF.

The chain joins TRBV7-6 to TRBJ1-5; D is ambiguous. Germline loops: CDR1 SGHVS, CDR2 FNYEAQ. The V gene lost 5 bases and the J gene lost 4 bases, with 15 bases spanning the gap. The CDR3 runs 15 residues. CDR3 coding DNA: TGTGCCAGCAGCCCATCAGCGGGCTGGAATCAGCCCCAGCATTTT. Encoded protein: CASSPSAGWNQPQHF.